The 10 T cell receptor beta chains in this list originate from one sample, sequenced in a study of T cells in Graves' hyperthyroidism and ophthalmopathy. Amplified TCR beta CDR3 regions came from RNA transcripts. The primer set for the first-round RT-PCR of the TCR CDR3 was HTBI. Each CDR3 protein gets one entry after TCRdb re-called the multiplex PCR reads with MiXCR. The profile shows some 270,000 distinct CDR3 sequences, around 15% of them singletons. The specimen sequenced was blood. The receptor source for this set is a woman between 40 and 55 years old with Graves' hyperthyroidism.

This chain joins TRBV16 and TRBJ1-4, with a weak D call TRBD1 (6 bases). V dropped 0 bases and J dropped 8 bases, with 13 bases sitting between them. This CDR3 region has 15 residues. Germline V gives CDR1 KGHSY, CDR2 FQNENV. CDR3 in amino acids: CASSQSHREREKLFF. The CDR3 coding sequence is TGTGCCAGCAGCCAATCGCACAGGGAGAGGGAAAAACTGTTTTTT.

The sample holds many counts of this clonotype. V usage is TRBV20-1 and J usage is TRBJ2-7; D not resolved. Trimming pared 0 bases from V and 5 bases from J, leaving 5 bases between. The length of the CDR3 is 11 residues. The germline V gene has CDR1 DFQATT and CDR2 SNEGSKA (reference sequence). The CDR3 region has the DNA TGCAGTGCTAGAGATTACGACGAGCAGTACTTC. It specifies CSARDYDEQYF.

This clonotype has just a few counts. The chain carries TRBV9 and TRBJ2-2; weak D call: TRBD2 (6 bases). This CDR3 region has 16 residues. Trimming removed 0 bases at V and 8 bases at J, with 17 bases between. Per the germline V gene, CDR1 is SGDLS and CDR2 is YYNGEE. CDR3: CASSVERVGQVGELFF. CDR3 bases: TGTGCCAGCAGCGTAGAGCGGGTAGGGCAGGTGGGGGAGCTGTTTTTT. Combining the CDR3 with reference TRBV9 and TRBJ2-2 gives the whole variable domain DSGVTQTPKHLITATGQRVTLRCSPRSGDLSVYWYQQSLDQGLQFLIQYYNGEERAKGNILERFSAQQFPDLHSELNLSSLELGDSALYFCASSVERVGQVGELFFGEGSRLTVL.

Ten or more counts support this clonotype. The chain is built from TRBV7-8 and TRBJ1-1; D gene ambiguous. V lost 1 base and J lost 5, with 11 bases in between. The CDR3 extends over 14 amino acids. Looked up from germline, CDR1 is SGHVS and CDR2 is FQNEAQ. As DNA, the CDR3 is TGTGCCAGCAGCTTAGGGGGTGCAGCGACTGAAGCTTTCTTT. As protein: CASSLGGAATEAFF.

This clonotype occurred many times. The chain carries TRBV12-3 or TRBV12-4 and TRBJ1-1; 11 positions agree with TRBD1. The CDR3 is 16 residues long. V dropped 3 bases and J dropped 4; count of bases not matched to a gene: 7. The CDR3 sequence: CASSLALGQGGTEAFF. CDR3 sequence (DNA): TGTGCCAGCAGTTTGGCCCTGGGACAGGGGGGCACTGAAGCTTTCTTT.

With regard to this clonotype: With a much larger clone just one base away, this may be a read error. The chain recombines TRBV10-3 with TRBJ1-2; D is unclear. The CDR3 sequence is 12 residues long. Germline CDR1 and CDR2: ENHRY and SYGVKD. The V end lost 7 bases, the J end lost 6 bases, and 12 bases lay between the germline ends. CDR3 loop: CAIKAEVHGYTF. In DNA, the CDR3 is TGTGCCATCAAAGCAGAAGTCCATGGCTACACCTTC.

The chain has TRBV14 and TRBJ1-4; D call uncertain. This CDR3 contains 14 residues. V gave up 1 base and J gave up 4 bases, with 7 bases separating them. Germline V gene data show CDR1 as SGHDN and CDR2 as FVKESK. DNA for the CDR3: TGTGCCAGCAGCCAAGCGCCCAATAATGAAAAACTGTTTTTT. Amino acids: CASSQAPNNEKLFF.

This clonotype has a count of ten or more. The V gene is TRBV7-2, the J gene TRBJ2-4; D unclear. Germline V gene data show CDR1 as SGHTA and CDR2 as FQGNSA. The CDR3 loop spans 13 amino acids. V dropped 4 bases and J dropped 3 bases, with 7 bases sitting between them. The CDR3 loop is CASSSGGKNIQYF. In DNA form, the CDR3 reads TGTGCCAGCAGCTCGGGTGGCAAAAACATTCAGTACTTC.

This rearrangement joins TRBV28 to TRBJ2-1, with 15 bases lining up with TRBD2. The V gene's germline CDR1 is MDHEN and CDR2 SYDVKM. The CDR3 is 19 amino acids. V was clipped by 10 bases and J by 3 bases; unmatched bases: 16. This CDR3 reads CATKEGLAGGIVFYNEQFF. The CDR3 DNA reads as TGTGCCACCAAGGAGGGACTAGCGGGAGGAATCGTCTTCTACAATGAGCAGTTCTTC.

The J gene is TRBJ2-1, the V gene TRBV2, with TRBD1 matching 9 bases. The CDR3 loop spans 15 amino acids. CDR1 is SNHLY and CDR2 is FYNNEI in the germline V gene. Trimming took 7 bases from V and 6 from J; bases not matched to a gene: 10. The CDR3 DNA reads TGTGCCAGCACCCTGCAGACAGGGGGACGCAATGAGCAGTTCTTC. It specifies CASTLQTGGRNEQFF.